Listed below are T cell receptor beta chains from one sample, sequenced in a study of T cells in Graves' hyperthyroidism and ophthalmopathy. TCRdb re-analysed the multiplex PCR reads in MiXCR, keeping a single row per CDR3 protein. This sample has around 420,000 distinct CDR3 sequences, with roughly 15% found just once. The sample taken for sequencing was blood. These receptors originate from a woman under 30 with Graves' hyperthyroidism. CDR3s include the opening cysteine and the closing phenylalanine or tryptophan. The D gene is left open where the match is weak. The listing skips clone size in some rows; elsewhere it reads once, few, many or a size class.

>many|NA|TRBV6-1|TRBJ1-2
CASSESPDLYGYTF
TGTGCCAGCAGTGAATCCCCAGACCTTTATGGCTACACCTTC
>many|NA|TRBV7-9|TRBJ2-1
CASSETNNEQFF
TGTGCCAGCAGCGAGACCAACAATGAGCAGTTCTTC
>many|TRBD1|TRBV10-1|TRBJ2-1
CASSEQPRGYNEQFF
TGCGCCAGCAGTGAACAGCCCAGGGGGTACAATGAGCAGTTCTTC
>many|TRBD1|TRBV18|TRBJ2-5
CASSSPSQGRETQYF
TGTGCCAGCTCATCCCCTTCACAGGGGAGAGAGACCCAGTACTTC
>many|TRBD1|TRBV6-1|TRBJ1-4
CASSELVGTGNEKLFF
TGTGCCAGCAGTGAGCTCGTCGGGACAGGGAATGAAAAACTGTTTTTT
>many|NA|TRBV7-2|TRBJ2-6
CASSITGTSGTGANVLTF
TGTGCCAGCAGCATAACCGGGACAAGCGGCACTGGGGCCAACGTCCTGACTTTC
>NA|TRBD2|TRBV10-2|TRBJ2-3
CASRILASTDTQYF
TGCGCCAGCAGGATACTAGCGAGCACAGATACGCAGTATTTT
>many|NA|TRBV5-6|TRBJ2-1
CASTLLWNTGYNEQFF
TGTGCCAGCACCTTGTTATGGAACACAGGGTACAATGAGCAGTTCTTC
>many|NA|TRBV28|TRBJ1-5
CASTRGGSGQPQHF
TGTGCCAGCACCCGGGGGGGCTCGGGTCAGCCCCAGCATTTT
>many|NA|TRBV30|TRBJ2-7
CAWSVQSGSSYEQYF
TGTGCCTGGAGTGTACAAAGCGGAAGCTCCTACGAGCAGTACTTC
>once|NA|TRBV18|TRBJ2-3
CASSPRLSEMENTQYF
TGTGCCAGCTCACCACGTTTAAGCGAGATGGAAAATACGCAGTATTTT
>NA|TRBD1|TRBV5-6|TRBJ1-5
CASSVTGTDNQPQHF
TGTGCCAGCAGCGTCACCGGGACAGACAATCAGCCCCAGCATTTT
>many|TRBD1|TRBV28|TRBJ2-1
CASRGTGGAYNEQFF
TGTGCCAGCAGGGGAACAGGGGGCGCCTACAATGAGCAGTTCTTC
>many|NA|TRBV5-1|TRBJ1-1
CASSLYPGQLSHTEAFF
TGCGCCAGCAGCTTATATCCGGGACAACTATCTCACACTGAAGCTTTCTTT
>many|NA|TRBV29-1|TRBJ1-2
CSVEAGHNYGYTF
TGCAGCGTTGAAGCCGGGCATAACTATGGCTACACCTTC
>few|NA|TRBV28|TRBJ2-7
CVSVGTASSYEQYF
TGTGTCAGCGTGGGGACGGCGAGCTCCTACGAGCAGTACTTC
>many|NA|TRBV20-1|TRBJ1-2
CSAIRDDNYGYTF
TGCAGTGCTATCCGGGACGATAACTATGGCTACACCTTC
>many|NA|TRBV28|TRBJ2-1
CASSPEGAGAYNEQFF
TGTGCCAGCAGTCCAGAGGGGGCGGGGGCCTACAATGAGCAGTTCTTC
>many|NA|TRBV6-5|TRBJ2-1
CASSYPDGEQFF
TGTGCCAGCAGTTACCCCGACGGGGAGCAGTTCTTC
>NA|NA|TRBV7-2|TRBJ1-1
CASSLGGGQREAFF
TGTGCCAGCAGCTTAGGGGGGGGGCAGAGGGAAGCTTTCTTT
>NA|NA|TRBV5-1|TRBJ1-1
CASSSGGDTEAFF
TGCGCCAGCAGCTCTGGGGGGGACACTGAAGCTTTCTTT
>NA|NA|TRBV5-1|TRBJ1-4
CASSHGAELQNEKLFF
TGCGCCAGCAGCCACGGGGCCGAATTACAGAATGAAAAACTGTTTTTT
>many|NA|TRBV27|TRBJ1-1
CASSSYRVTEAFF
TGTGCCAGCAGTTCCTACAGGGTTACTGAAGCTTTCTTT
>many|NA|TRBV11-2|TRBJ1-1
CASSLEAPGPNTEAFF
TGTGCCAGCAGCTTAGAGGCCCCCGGCCCGAACACTGAAGCTTTCTTT
>NA|TRBD1|TRBV13|TRBJ1-4
CASSFGQGRANEKLFF
TGTGCCAGCAGCTTCGGACAGGGAAGGGCTAATGAAAAACTGTTTTTT
>many|NA|TRBV12-3/TRBV12-4|TRBJ1-1
CASRTGTNTEAFF
TGTGCCAGCAGAACCGGGACGAACACTGAAGCTTTCTTT
>many|TRBD1|TRBV7-2|TRBJ1-2
CASTLGQANYGYTF
TGTGCCAGCACCCTCGGACAGGCCAACTATGGCTACACCTTC